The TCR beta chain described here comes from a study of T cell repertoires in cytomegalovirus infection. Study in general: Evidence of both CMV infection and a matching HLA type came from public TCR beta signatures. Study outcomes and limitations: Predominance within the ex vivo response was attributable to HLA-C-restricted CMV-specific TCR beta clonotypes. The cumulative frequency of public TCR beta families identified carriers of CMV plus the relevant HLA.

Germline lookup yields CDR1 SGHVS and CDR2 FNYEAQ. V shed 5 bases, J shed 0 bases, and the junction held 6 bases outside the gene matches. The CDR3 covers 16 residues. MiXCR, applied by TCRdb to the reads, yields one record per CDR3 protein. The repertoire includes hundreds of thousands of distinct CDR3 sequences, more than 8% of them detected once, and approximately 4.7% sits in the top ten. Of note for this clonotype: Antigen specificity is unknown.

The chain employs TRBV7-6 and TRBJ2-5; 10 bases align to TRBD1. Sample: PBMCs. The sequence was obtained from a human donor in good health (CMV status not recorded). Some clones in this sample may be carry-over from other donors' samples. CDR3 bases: TGTGCCAGCAGCCGAAGGACAGGGGGGAACCAAGAGACCCAGTACTTC. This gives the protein CASSRRTGGNQETQYF. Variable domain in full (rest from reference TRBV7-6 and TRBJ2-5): GAGVSQSPRYKVTKRGQDVALRCDPISGHVSLYWYRQALGQGPEFLTYFNYEAQQDKSGLPNDRFSAERPEGSISTLTIQRTEQRDSAMYRCASSRRTGGNQETQYFGPGTRLLVL.